This note documents a single T cell receptor (beta chain) sequence. Its antigen is not yet known. It has no much larger one-base neighbor in the sample; base qualities were not kept. Receptors were amplified or captured by 5' RACE. For sequencing, an Illumina HiSeq 2000 was employed. A universal primer binding site was introduced by template switching, and a unique molecular identifier was present in the final cDNA, enabling accurate counting of TCR cDNA molecules. First-strand cDNA for TCR alpha and beta chains was synthesized from specific primers in the conserved constant-segment region. To control for contamination, each cDNA library was double barcoded with a SMART-Mk sample barcode plus Illumina barcodes. TruSeq adapter sequences and Illumina sample barcodes were added in two successive PCR steps. The TCR alpha and beta cDNA libraries were sequenced on the Illumina HiSeq platform using custom primers. Turning to the authors' computational methods: MiGEC processed the raw reads to extract unique molecular identifiers, while MiXCR was used to determine the CDR3 positions. Recombination models were inferred per individual with the repgenHMM and IGoR tools using an EM algorithm. The analysis of shared clonotypes was done with the tcR package in R, with sharing normalized by the product of cloneset sizes. To study raw recombination free of thymic and clonal selection effects, out-of-frame nonproductive sequences were analyzed. The public reads were reprocessed in TCRdb via fastp at Q25 and MiXCR, keeping in-frame beta chains. Rows with a matching CDR3 protein are joined into one entry that keeps the most common DNA and genes. The V and J calls here are based on TCRdb, not the publication. The sample records approximately 890,000 distinct CDR3 sequences, 10% to 15% of which are singletons. The top ten clones comprise 1.5% to 2% of the sample.

V is reduced by 3 bases and J by 7 bases, leaving a spacing of 9 bases between them. The CDR3 sequence holds 13 residues, the cysteine and phenylalanine included. Kept here is only the CDR3 DNA, which spans 39 bases and is read in frame from base 1. This sample is part of a study of identical twins (dated by TCRdb to 2016 to 2018). For context, the study as a whole: The study deep-sequenced TCR alpha and beta repertoires from monozygotic twins, unrelated adults of various ages and cord blood to test whether fetal clonotypes persist. To rule out contamination, the twin experiments were replicated at different times with different library preparation protocols. What the authors observed across the whole study: A weaker excess of twin sharing was found in beta out-of-frame sequences because the signal-to-noise ratio was lowered by fewer shared sequences. Recombination models systematically underestimated out-of-frame TCR alpha sharing in monozygotic twins but agreed with sharing between unrelated individuals. Conclusions relied on cross-sectional statistical analysis, since the same donors could not be followed over many years. Compared with coincidental sharing between unrelated individuals, out-of-frame TCR alpha sequences shared between twins had an excess of sequences with low generation probability. Zero-insertion analyses could be partly confounded by invariant T cells such as MAIT and iNKT, although diverse VJ usage argued against such confounding for most clonotypes. Abundant cord blood beta clonotypes carried fewer insertions; young adult naive repertoires showed a weaker similar trend, while memory repertoires showed none.

Only healthy Caucasian donors were included. The twin cohort comprised three pairs of female monozygotic twins, all aged about 18 to 29 years. Peripheral blood mononuclear cells were the source from which RNA for the TCR libraries was isolated. These same data were also listed under a study on yellow fever vaccine responses in identical twins. From that second study: The authors reported that the T cell response to vaccination in identical twins appeared partly convergent and partly personalized. Focusing on identical twins, the study followed the T cell clones that responded to the vaccine, and did so with precision.

The sequence links TRBV12-3 or TRBV12-4 to TRBJ2-2, with TRBD1 tentatively as D gene (5 bases match). Sequencing was done on a sample of PBMCs. The clonotype comes from a woman aged 18-29 years in good health. CDR3 reads: CASSLGQYGELFF. In nucleotides, the sequence is TGTGCCAGCAGTTTGGGGCAGTACGGGGAGCTGTTTTTT.